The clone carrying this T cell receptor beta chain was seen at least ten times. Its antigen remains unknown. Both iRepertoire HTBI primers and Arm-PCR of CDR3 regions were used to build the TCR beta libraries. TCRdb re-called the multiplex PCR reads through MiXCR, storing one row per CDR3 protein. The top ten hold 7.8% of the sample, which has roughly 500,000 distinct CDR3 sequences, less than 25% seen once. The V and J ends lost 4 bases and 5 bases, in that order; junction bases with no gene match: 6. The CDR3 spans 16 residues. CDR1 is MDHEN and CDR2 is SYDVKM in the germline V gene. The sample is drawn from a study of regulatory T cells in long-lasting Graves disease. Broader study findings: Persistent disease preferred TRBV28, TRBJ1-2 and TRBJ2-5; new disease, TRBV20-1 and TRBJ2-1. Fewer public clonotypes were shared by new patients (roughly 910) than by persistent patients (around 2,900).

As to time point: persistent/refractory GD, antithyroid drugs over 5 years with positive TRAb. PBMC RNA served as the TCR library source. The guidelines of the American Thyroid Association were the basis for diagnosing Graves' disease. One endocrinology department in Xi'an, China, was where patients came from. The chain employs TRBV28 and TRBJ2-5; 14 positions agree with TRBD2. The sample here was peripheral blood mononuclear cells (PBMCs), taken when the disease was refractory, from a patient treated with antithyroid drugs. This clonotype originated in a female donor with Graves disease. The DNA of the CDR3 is TGTGCCAGCAGTTCGGTGGGGACTAGCGGGAGTGAGACCCAGTACTTC. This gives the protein CASSSVGTSGSETQYF.